These 22 T cell receptor beta chains were all obtained from the same sample, sequenced in a study of T cell responses to AZD1222 COVID-19 vaccine. Libraries were prepared by immunoSEQ multiplex PCR; TCRdb keeps only in-frame clonotypes and omits some of them. The sample holds over 45,000 clones, roughly nine tenths seen once. Source: peripheral blood, taken 28 days after the second AZD1222 dose. Receptors originate from an adult who received the AZD1222 COVID-19 vaccine.

The rearrangement uses TRBV11-3 and TRBJ2-7; no clear D gene. The germline V and J ends were trimmed by 5 bases and 5 bases, with 13 bases remaining between them. The CDR3 contains 13 residues. Germline V gene lookup returns CDR1 SGHNT and CDR2 YENEEA. For the CDR3, the DNA is TGTGCCAGCAGCCCTCCCGGGTCCGACGAGCAGTACTTC. Translation gives CASSPPGSDEQYF.

This clone was detected a few times. V usage is TRBV11-2 and J usage is TRBJ2-1, with D tentatively TRBD1 or TRBD2 (5 bases each). Trimming removed 5 bases at V and 4 bases at J, with 15 bases between. The CDR3 is made up of 15 amino acids. Germline values: CDR1 SGHAT, CDR2 FQNNGV. CDR3 sequence: CASSPSLGDYNEQFF. The CDR3 nucleotides are TGTGCCAGCAGCCCGTCCTTGGGGGATTACAATGAGCAGTTCTTC.

J is TRBJ2-7 and V is TRBV2; unclear D gene. The V gene lost 7 bases and the J gene lost 7 bases, with 11 bases spanning the gap. The CDR3 is 11 amino acids. Looked up from germline, CDR1 is SNHLY and CDR2 is FYNNEI. CDR3: CASTTRLEQYF. The CDR3 coding sequence is TGTGCCAGCACAACCCGCTTAGAGCAGTACTTC.

This chain links TRBV24-1 with TRBJ2-1, with TRBD2 identical over 11 bases. The germline gives CDR1 KGHDR, CDR2 SFDVKD. The CDR3 sequence is 17 residues long. With V trimmed by 3 bases and J by 7 bases, 10 bases remained unmatched. The CDR3 region is CATSDPGLAGGENEQFF. The DNA of the CDR3 is TGTGCCACCAGTGATCCCGGACTAGCGGGCGGGGAGAATGAGCAGTTCTTC.

The rearrangement uses TRBV7-9 and TRBJ1-4; 8 bases are shared with TRBD1. Per the germline V gene, CDR1 is SEHNR and CDR2 is FQNEAQ (reference sequence). CDR3 length equals 15 residues. Losses at the gene ends were 5 bases for V and 8 bases for J; bases not matched to a gene: 10. The CDR3 spells CASSANDRGGEKLFF. In DNA, the CDR3 is TGTGCCAGCAGCGCCAACGACAGGGGAGGGGAAAAACTGTTTTTT.

This clone was picked up one time. This chain joins TRBV5-8 and TRBJ1-6; D is uncertain. CDR3 size: 14 residues. CDR1 SGHTS and CDR2 YDEGEE come from the germline V gene. V shed 2 bases and J shed 7 bases, with 10 bases lying between them. The CDR3 is CASSLRRGNSPLHF. The CDR3 nucleotides are TGTGCCAGCAGCTTAAGGAGAGGAAATTCACCCCTCCACTTT.

This sequence joins TRBV6-5 and TRBJ1-1; D might be TRBD1 (6 bases). Germline V gene lookup returns CDR1 MNHEY and CDR2 SVGAGI. The CDR3 contains 14 residues. The CDR3 DNA follows: TGTGCTTTAATTAGTGGGGACATGAACACTGAAGCTTTCTTT. This gives the protein CALISGDMNTEAFF.

The rearrangement joins TRBV30 to TRBJ1-3, with unresolved D. Between the trimmed V and J ends, which lost 1 base and 4 bases, there was a span of 11 bases. The CDR3 runs 14 residues. Germline V gives CDR1 GTSNPN, CDR2 SVGIG (reference sequence). CDR3 bases: TGTGCCTGGAGTGCCACCTTGGAAGGAAACACCATATATTTT. Translation: CAWSATLEGNTIYF.

This rearrangement joins TRBV6-5 to TRBJ2-7, with D tentatively TRBD2 (6 bases). The germline V gene encodes CDR1 MNHEY and CDR2 SVGAGI. The CDR3 consists of 11 residues. The germline V and J ends were trimmed by 8 bases and 8 bases, with 13 bases remaining between them. The DNA of the CDR3 is TGTGCCAGCTCACTCGGGAGTAAGCAGTACTTC. It yields the protein CASSLGSKQYF.

This rearrangement joins TRBV6-1 to TRBJ2-7; D may correspond to TRBD1 or TRBD2 (5 bases each). Germline V gene lookup returns CDR1 MNHNS and CDR2 SASEGT. V dropped 0 bases and J dropped 3 bases, with 12 bases sitting between them. This CDR3 region has 15 residues. This CDR3 is CASSEAPGADYEQYF. The CDR3, as DNA: TGTGCCAGCAGTGAAGCGCCCGGGGCCGACTACGAGCAGTACTTC.

The chain is built from TRBV7-9 and TRBJ2-7, with D unclear. This CDR3 region has 13 residues. Trimming removed 1 base from V and 3 bases from J, with 7 bases in between. CDR1 SEHNR and CDR2 FQNEAQ come from the germline V gene (reference sequence). Here the CDR3 DNA reads TGTGCCAGCAGCTTAGGGGGAATCTACGAGCAGTACTTC. Translation: CASSLGGIYEQYF.

The CDR3 reads CASSAYREQFF. CDR3 in DNA: TGTGCCAGCAGCGCATACAGGGAGCAGTTCTTC. The V call is TRBV11-3, the J call TRBJ2-1, with a possible D match to TRBD1 (5 bases). Germline V lookup: CDR1 SGHNT, CDR2 YENEEA. V was cut by 5 bases and J by 10 bases, with 9 bases left in between. The CDR3 is 11 amino acids.

The chain joins TRBV2 to TRBJ1-5, with 12 bases lining up with TRBD1. This CDR3 has 15 residues. Germline V lookup: CDR1 SNHLY, CDR2 FYNNEI. The ends lost 5 bases at V and 9 bases at J; junction bases unmatched: 8. The chain's CDR3 is CASSMGTGGLRPQHF. CDR3 DNA: TGTGCCAGCAGTATGGGGACAGGGGGCCTCCGGCCCCAGCATTTT.

V usage is TRBV11-3 and J usage is TRBJ2-2; D might be TRBD2 (5 bases). The CDR3 spans 14 residues. Trimming shortened V by 1 base and J by 7 bases, and 10 bases separated the two germline ends. The germline gives CDR1 SGHNT, CDR2 YENEEA. CDR3 DNA sequence: TGTGCCAGCAGCTTAGGACGGGAAAGCGGGGAGCTGTTTTTT. Its protein product is CASSLGRESGELFF.

The chain employs TRBV4-1 and TRBJ1-6; the match to TRBD1 covers 9 bases. Germline V gene lookup returns CDR1 MGHRA and CDR2 YSYEKL. The V and J ends lost 4 bases and 10 bases, in that order; junction bases with no gene match: 8. The CDR3 extends over 15 amino acids. CDR3: CASSLRTGDGSPLHF. In DNA, the CDR3 is TGCGCCAGCAGCCTTAGGACAGGGGATGGCTCACCCCTCCACTTT.

This chain uses TRBV7-9 with TRBJ1-2, with D maybe TRBD1 (5 bases). Germline CDR1 and CDR2: SEHNR and FQNEAQ (reference sequence). Trimming cost V 4 bases and J 6 bases, with 18 bases left between them. The CDR3 has 15 residues. This CDR3 is CASSYQLATVNGYTF. In DNA form, the CDR3 reads TGTGCCAGCAGCTACCAATTAGCGACAGTCAATGGCTACACCTTC.

This clone was counted a single time. The chain has TRBV12-5 and TRBJ2-7, with TRBD1 identical over 9 bases. Germline trimming cut 5 bases from V and 1 base from J; bases unmatched to any gene: 6. Germline V gene lookup returns CDR1 LGHNT and CDR2 FRNRAP. This CDR3 is built from 15 residues. CDR3 nucleotides: TGTGCTAGTGGTCCGGGGACAGGGAGGTCCTACGAGCAGTACTTC. Translating it yields CASGPGTGRSYEQYF.

V gene TRBV5-4 combines with J gene TRBJ2-1; no reliable D call. The CDR3 runs to 17 residues. The germline V gene encodes CDR1 SGHNT and CDR2 YYREEE (reference sequence). V was clipped by 0 bases and J by 0 bases, with 13 bases between them. Here the CDR3 DNA reads TGTGCCAGCAGCTTGGCTCCGTCTAAGAGCTCCTACAATGAGCAGTTCTTC. Translated, it gives CASSLAPSKSSYNEQFF. Full variable domain (outside the CDR3, taken from reference TRBV5-4 and TRBJ2-1): ETGVTQSPTHLIKTRGQQVTLRCSSQSGHNTVSWYQQALGQGPQFIFQYYREEENGRGNFPPRFSGLQFPNYSSELNVNALELDDSALYLCASSLAPSKSSYNEQFFGPGTRLTVL.

This clone was counted once. V usage is TRBV9 and J usage is TRBJ2-7; tentatively, D is TRBD1 (5 bases). This CDR3 has 15 residues. Trimming stripped 3 bases from V and 5 bases from J, with 18 bases between. CDR1 SGDLS and CDR2 YYNGEE come from the germline V gene. CDR3: CASSEGVAGFHEQYF. CDR3 in DNA: TGTGCCAGCAGCGAGGGTGTGGCAGGGTTTCACGAGCAGTACTTC.

This chain connects TRBV7-9 to TRBJ2-5, with D possibly being TRBD2 (5 bases). The CDR3 spans 10 residues. Germline-derived CDR1 and CDR2 are SEHNR and FQNEAQ (reference sequence). V dropped 5 bases and J dropped 13 bases, with 11 bases sitting between them. The CDR3 loop is CASSRDRLYF. The CDR3 DNA follows: TGTGCCAGCAGCCGGGATCGATTGTACTTC.

V gene TRBV6-4 combines with J gene TRBJ2-1, with D perhaps matching TRBD1 (5 bases). The CDR3 sequence is 14 residues long. V was cut by 6 bases and J by 3 bases, with 12 bases left in between. The germline gives CDR1 MRHNA, CDR2 SNTAGT. CDR3 DNA: TGTGCCAGCAGGCCAGACAGCTACTACAATGAGCAGTTCTTC. It specifies CASRPDSYYNEQFF.

J is TRBJ2-3 and V is TRBV4-2, with 11 bases matching TRBD2. V trimming: 2 bases; J trimming: 5 bases; junction bases outside the gene matches: 9. The CDR3 runs 17 residues. Germline V gene data show CDR1 as LGHNA and CDR2 as YNFKEQ. This CDR3 is CASSQLTSGRSEDTQYF. In nucleotides, the CDR3 is TGTGCCAGCAGCCAACTTACTAGCGGGAGAAGTGAAGATACGCAGTATTTT.